The entry that follows covers one TCR beta chain sequence. The assay was immunoSEQ multiplex PCR, and TCRdb's table has in-frame clones only and misses some. The table includes some 250,000 clones, 70% to 80% detected once. This sample stems from a study of blood T cell repertoires in COVID-19. As for the study in general: The cDNA or gDNA used as material had been derived from T cells, B-cell-depleted T cells, or PBMCs.

Between the trimmed V and J ends, which lost 3 bases and 4 bases, there was a span of 9 bases. The CDR3 has 13 amino acids. Looked up from germline, CDR1 is LGHDT and CDR2 is YNNKEL (reference sequence). The sequence was collected from a woman older than 75 with acute or convalescent COVID-19. The chain links TRBV3-1 (or the pseudogene TRBV3-2) to TRBJ2-5; D might be TRBD1 (5 bases). Sequenced material: peripheral blood. The CDR3 sequence is CASSQTARETQYF. CDR3 sequence (DNA): TGTGCCAGCAGCCAGACAGCCCGAGAGACCCAGTACTTC.